This TCR beta chain appears in the sequencing data of a study of blood T cell repertoires in COVID-19. The CDR3 contains 14 residues. Trimming cost V 5 bases and J 4 bases; bases outside gene matches: 3. The V gene's germline CDR1 is SGHKS and CDR2 YYEKEE (reference sequence). Sequencing used immunoSEQ multiplex PCR; TCRdb keeps in-frame clones, though not all of them. This repertoire shows about 300,000 clones, approximately 85% found once; its top ten account for 1.6%. This clone appeared a single time. The V gene is TRBV5-5, the J gene TRBJ1-3; 10 bases match TRBD1. The sequence was collected from a woman between 50 and 59 years old with acute or convalescent COVID-19. The source material was peripheral blood. The CDR3 loop reads CASRGTGAGNTIYF. The CDR3 coding sequence is TGTGCCAGCAGAGGGACAGGGGCAGGAAACACCATATATTTT.